The present T cell receptor beta chain was sequenced within a study of shared clonotypes between healthy human individuals. Here immunoSEQ multiplex PCR was the method, and the copy in TCRdb shows in-frame clones only, minus some. The sample shows about 1,500,000 clones, around 95% of them seen only once. The CDR3 consists of 13 residues. Trimming removed 3 bases from V and 6 bases from J, with 12 bases in between. CDR1 is ENHRY and CDR2 is SYGVKD in the germline V gene. Sequenced material: naive CD4+ T cells sorted from blood. Subset here: CD45RA+ positively selected. The sequence derives from a young man in good health. This rearrangement joins TRBV10-3 to TRBJ2-7, with unresolved D. CDR3 region: CAISDNGPGEQYF. The DNA of the CDR3 is TGTGCCATCAGTGATAACGGGCCGGGCGAGCAGTACTTC.